Each of the 9 T cell receptor beta chains below was sequenced from the same sample in a study of T cells after yellow fever vaccination. TCRdb re-called the 5' RACE reads with MiXCR, one entry per CDR3 protein. Among just under 600,000 distinct CDR3 sequences listed, about 13% were seen once. Sequenced here: PBMCs, sampled on the day of the yellow fever booster vaccination. Receptor source: a man aged 25-40 years who received the YFV17D yellow fever vaccine.

As DNA, the CDR3 is TGTGCCAGCAGATCGGGGACAGCCACCTCTTGGGACTACGAGCAGTACTTC. This gives the protein CASRSGTATSWDYEQYF. The chain uses TRBV6-1 and TRBJ2-7, with TRBD1 identical over 7 bases. CDR1 and CDR2 from the germline V gene are MNHNS and SASEGT. The V gene end was trimmed by 6 bases and the J gene end by 3 bases; junction bases not matched to a gene: 17. The CDR3 extends over 17 amino acids.

The chain has TRBV6-2 or TRBV6-3 and TRBJ2-1; 10 bases agree with TRBD2. The length of the CDR3 is 13 residues. Germline CDR1 MNHEY, CDR2 SVGEGT. Losses at the gene ends were 8 bases for V and 4 bases for J; bases not matched to a gene: 2. Here the CDR3 reads CASFSGGYNEQFF. CDR3 in DNA: TGTGCCAGCTTTAGCGGGGGGTACAATGAGCAGTTCTTC.

The chain recombines TRBV7-2 with TRBJ1-1, with D possibly being TRBD1 (5 bases). The germline V gene encodes CDR1 SGHTA and CDR2 FQGNSA. V was shortened by 5 bases and J by 1 base, with 14 bases between the two germline ends. The CDR3 extends over 15 amino acids. The CDR3 loop is CASSTPSGRNTEAFF. As DNA, the CDR3 is TGTGCCAGCAGCACCCCCTCAGGGAGGAACACTGAAGCTTTCTTT.

This clonotype was recorded at least ten times. The genes are TRBV20-1 and TRBJ2-1; possible D gene TRBD2, 6 bases. CDR3 length: 15 amino acids. The germline V gene has CDR1 DFQATT and CDR2 SNEGSKA (reference sequence). The V end lost 5 bases, the J end lost 5 bases, and 19 bases lay between the germline ends. CDR3: CSAAPGLAANNEQFF. The CDR3 coding sequence is TGCAGTGCTGCTCCTGGGTTAGCGGCCAACAATGAGCAGTTCTTC.

The chain links TRBV5-1 to TRBJ2-1; TRBD2 agrees at 7 bases. With V trimmed by 3 bases and J by 6 bases, 9 bases remained unmatched. This CDR3 is built from 15 residues. Germline loops: CDR1 SGHRS, CDR2 YFSETQ. The CDR3 here is CASSYWEGLLNEQFF. CDR3 bases: TGCGCCAGCAGCTATTGGGAGGGCCTCCTCAATGAGCAGTTCTTC.

The chain uses TRBV7-2 and TRBJ2-5; 12 bases are shared with TRBD2. The germline V gene has CDR1 SGHTA and CDR2 FQGNSA. The V segment lost 3 bases and the J segment 4 bases; nucleotides outside the gene matches: 3. The CDR3 length is 15 residues. CDR3 sequence (DNA): TGTGCCAGCAGCTTCACTAGCGGGAGGTCAGAGACCCAGTACTTC. Translation: CASSFTSGRSETQYF.

This chain connects TRBV29-1 to TRBJ1-5; no definite D call. CDR3 size: 11 residues. Germline loops: CDR1 SQVTM, CDR2 ANQGSEA. The ends were cut back, 4 bases at V and 0 bases at J, with 1 base in the middle. The CDR3 here is CSVGSNQPQHF. The CDR3 bases are TGCAGCGTTGGTAGCAATCAGCCCCAGCATTTT.

This clonotype was detected ten times or more. The chain recombines TRBV19 with TRBJ2-7, with D maybe TRBD2 (5 bases). This CDR3 has 13 residues. V lost 3 bases to trimming and J lost 7 bases, with 13 bases between them. The V gene's germline CDR1 is LNHDA and CDR2 SQIVND (reference sequence). The CDR3 DNA reads as TGTGCCAGTAGTATCGACGGGGTACTGGAGCAGTACTTC. This encodes CASSIDGVLEQYF.

This clonotype was counted a few times. The V call is TRBV2, the J call TRBJ2-6, with D unclear. This CDR3 is 15 amino acids long. Germline loops: CDR1 SNHLY, CDR2 FYNNEI. Trimming left V 5 bases short and J 3 bases short, with 11 bases between. The CDR3 here is CASSFQFSGANVLTF. The CDR3 DNA follows: TGTGCCAGCAGTTTTCAGTTCAGTGGGGCCAACGTCCTGACTTTC.